This T cell receptor beta chain was captured in a study of shared clonotypes between healthy human individuals. For this clone: No antigen is known for it.

General study results and limits: Generation probabilities of non-shared clonotypes were lower (relative to those shared by all four donors). The study sampled only blood, and tissue repertoires likely differ.

The CDR3 consists of 9 residues. Deletions cut 4 bases from V and 3 bases from J, with 1 base between. Germline CDR1 and CDR2: DFQATT and SNEGSKA (reference sequence). Samples underwent the assay at deep level. Repertoires were generated with immunoSEQ multiplex PCR, while TCRdb's copy carries only in-frame clones and drops some. The repertoire includes hundreds of thousands of clones, about 80% of them detected once, and 1.5% to 2% sits in the top ten. This chain connects TRBV20-1 to TRBJ2-7; D is unclear. Sequencing input: memory CD4+ T cells sorted from blood. The sample's subset: CD45RA-negative fraction. The receptor was derived from a woman in her 30s in good health. CDR3 bases: TGCAGTGCTAACTACGAGCAGTACTTC. Encoded protein: CSANYEQYF.